This note documents a single T cell receptor beta chain sequence. Antigen specificity is unknown. This sample stems from a study of beta chain features in type 1 diabetes. Study background: Summed over all samples, the examined sorted cells came to 107,917,701. Study-wide results and limits: The cDNA sequencing approach could over-represent high-TCR-expressing cells. PCR might favor shorter templates, but any such skew would affect patients and controls equally.

This CDR3 region has 15 residues. Germline lookup yields CDR1 LGHNT and CDR2 FRNRAP. Trimming at V came to 5 bases and at J to 3 bases, leaving 4 bases not matched to a gene. Sequenced material consisted of expressed TCRB transcripts (all of the isolated RNA was reverse transcribed). The assay was immunoSEQ multiplex PCR, and TCRdb's table has in-frame clones only and misses some. The sample records hundreds of thousands of clones, about 32% being singletons. J is TRBJ2-2 and V is TRBV12-5; 9 nucleotides align to TRBD2. This sequence originates from a man aged 18 to 35 in good health. Sequencing was done on a sample of naive CD4+ T cells from blood. CDR3 nucleotide sequence: TGTGCTAGTGGTATGGGACTAGCAGACACCGGGGAGCTGTTTTTT. Protein product: CASGMGLADTGELFF.